The 7 T cell receptor beta chains below come from one sample, sequenced in a study of glioma-infiltrating T cells. TCR alpha and beta CDR3 regions were amplified from RNA using iRepertoire nested multiplex PCR. A single record per CDR3 protein comes from TCRdb applying MiXCR to the multiplex PCR reads. This sample has about 89,000 distinct CDR3 sequences, with about 23% found just once. Sequencing was done on a sample of glioma tissue, nonneoplastic brain tissue, or PBMCs (not recorded which). All receptors come from a human donor with low-grade glioma or glioblastoma, undergoing nonglioma brain surgery, or in good health (not recorded which).

Comment on this clonotype: A much larger clone lies a single base off, so this may be a read error. The V gene is TRBV5-4, the J gene TRBJ2-3; TRBD1 might be the D (6 bases). CDR3 size: 14 residues. CDR1 is SGHNT and CDR2 is YYREEE in the germline V gene (reference sequence). The CDR3 sequence is CASSLGTATETQYF. CDR3 bases: TGTGCCAGCAGCTTGGGGACAGCCACAGAAACGCAGTATTTT.

On this clonotype itself: One junction end does not reproduce the germline sequence, and a read error may be involved. The rearrangement links TRBV7-2 to TRBJ2-6; D possibly uses TRBD1 or TRBD2 (5 bases each). The CDR3 length is 14 residues. Germline loops: CDR1 SGHTA, CDR2 FQGNSA. The CDR3 nucleotides are TGTGCCAGCAGCGTCACCCCCGGGGCCAACGGCCTGACTTTC. Amino acids: CASSVTPGANGLTF.

This clonotype appeared many times. The V call is TRBV15, the J call TRBJ1-3; D is uncertain. The CDR3 runs to 14 residues. Trimming left V 0 bases short and J 2 bases short, with 5 bases between. Per the germline V gene, CDR1 is LNHNV and CDR2 is YYDKDF (reference sequence). The CDR3 spells CATSRDTAGNTIYF. DNA of the CDR3: TGTGCCACCAGCAGAGATACAGCTGGAAACACCATATATTTT.

This clonotype appeared many times. V and J are TRBV20-1 and TRBJ2-7; 7 nucleotides agree with TRBD2. Germline V gene sequence: CDR1 DFQATT, CDR2 SNEGSKA (reference sequence). The CDR3 totals 13 residues. With 8 bases clipped from V and 2 bases from J, the junction kept 9 bases outside the gene matches. The CDR3 nucleotides are TGCAGTATAACGGGAGGACGAGCCTACGAGCAGTACTTC. Translation gives CSITGGRAYEQYF.

This clonotype occurred many times. The chain is built from TRBV2 and TRBJ1-1; D gene unclear. Germline CDR1 is SNHLY and CDR2 is FYNNEI. This CDR3 is built from 14 residues. V lost 7 bases, J lost 1 base, and 13 bases lay in between. CDR3 DNA: TGTGCCAGCACAGCTATTTGGAGGAACACTGAAGCTTTCTTT. Its translation: CASTAIWRNTEAFF.

The V gene is TRBV19, the J gene TRBJ2-3; D is possibly TRBD1 (5 bases). The germline V and J ends were trimmed by 7 bases and 1 base, with 24 bases remaining between them. The CDR3 has 18 residues. Germline V gives CDR1 LNHDA, CDR2 SQIVND (reference sequence). CDR3 in DNA: TGTGCCAGTACCCCTCTAACGACAGCTCCCATCCGCACAGATACGCAGTATTTT. Protein product: CASTPLTTAPIRTDTQYF.

The chain couples TRBV19 to TRBJ2-7, with D tentatively TRBD2 (5 bases). This CDR3 spans 12 amino acids. CDR1 and CDR2 (germline): LNHDA, SQIVND (reference sequence). CDR3 in DNA: TGTGGCGGGCTTAGCTCCTACTACGAGCAGTACTTC. It encodes CGGLSSYYEQYF.